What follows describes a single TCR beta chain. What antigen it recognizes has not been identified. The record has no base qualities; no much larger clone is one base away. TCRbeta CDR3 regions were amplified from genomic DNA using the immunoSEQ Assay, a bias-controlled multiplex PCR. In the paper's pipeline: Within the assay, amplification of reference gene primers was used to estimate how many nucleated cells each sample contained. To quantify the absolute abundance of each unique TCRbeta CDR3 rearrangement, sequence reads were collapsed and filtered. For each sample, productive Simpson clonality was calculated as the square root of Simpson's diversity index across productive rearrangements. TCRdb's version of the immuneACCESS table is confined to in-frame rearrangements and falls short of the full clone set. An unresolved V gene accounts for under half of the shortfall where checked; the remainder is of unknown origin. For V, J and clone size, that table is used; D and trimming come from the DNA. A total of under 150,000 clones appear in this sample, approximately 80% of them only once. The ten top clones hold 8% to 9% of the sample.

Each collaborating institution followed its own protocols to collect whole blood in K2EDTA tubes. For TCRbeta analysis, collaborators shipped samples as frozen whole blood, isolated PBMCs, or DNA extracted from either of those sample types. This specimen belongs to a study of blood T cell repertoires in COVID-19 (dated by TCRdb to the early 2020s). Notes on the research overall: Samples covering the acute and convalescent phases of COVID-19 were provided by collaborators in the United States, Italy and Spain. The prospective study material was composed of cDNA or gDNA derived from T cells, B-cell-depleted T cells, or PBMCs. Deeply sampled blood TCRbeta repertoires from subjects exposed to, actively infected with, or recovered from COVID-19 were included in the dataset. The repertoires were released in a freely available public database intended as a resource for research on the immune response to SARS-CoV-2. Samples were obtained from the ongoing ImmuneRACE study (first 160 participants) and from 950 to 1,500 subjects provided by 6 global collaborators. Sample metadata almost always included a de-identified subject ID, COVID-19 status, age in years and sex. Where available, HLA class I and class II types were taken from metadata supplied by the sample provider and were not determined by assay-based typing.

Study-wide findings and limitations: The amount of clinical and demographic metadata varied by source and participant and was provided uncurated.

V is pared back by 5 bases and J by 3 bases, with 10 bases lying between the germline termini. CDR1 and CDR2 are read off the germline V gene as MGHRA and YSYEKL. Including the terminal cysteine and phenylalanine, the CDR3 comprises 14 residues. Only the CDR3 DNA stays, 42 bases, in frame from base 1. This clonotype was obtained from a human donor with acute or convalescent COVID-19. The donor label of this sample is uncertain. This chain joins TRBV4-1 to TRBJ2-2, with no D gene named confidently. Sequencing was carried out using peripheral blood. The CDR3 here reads CASSYLRDTGELFF. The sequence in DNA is TGCGCCAGCAGCTATCTCCGGGACACCGGGGAGCTGTTTTTT.